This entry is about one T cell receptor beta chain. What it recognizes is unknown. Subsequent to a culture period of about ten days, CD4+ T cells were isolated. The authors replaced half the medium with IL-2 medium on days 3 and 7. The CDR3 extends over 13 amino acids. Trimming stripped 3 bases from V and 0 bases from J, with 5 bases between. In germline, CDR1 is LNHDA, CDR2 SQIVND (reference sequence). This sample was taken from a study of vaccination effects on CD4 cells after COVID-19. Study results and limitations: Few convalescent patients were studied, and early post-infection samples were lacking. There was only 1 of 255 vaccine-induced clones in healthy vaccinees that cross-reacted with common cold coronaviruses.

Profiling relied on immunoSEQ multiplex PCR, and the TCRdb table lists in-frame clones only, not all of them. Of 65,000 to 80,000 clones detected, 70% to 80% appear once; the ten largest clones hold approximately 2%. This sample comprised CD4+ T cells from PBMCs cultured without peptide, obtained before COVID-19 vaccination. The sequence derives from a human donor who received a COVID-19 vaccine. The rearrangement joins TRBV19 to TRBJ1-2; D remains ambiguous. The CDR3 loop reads CASSMTTNYGYTF. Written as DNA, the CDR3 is TGTGCCAGTAGTATGACGACTAACTATGGCTACACCTTC.